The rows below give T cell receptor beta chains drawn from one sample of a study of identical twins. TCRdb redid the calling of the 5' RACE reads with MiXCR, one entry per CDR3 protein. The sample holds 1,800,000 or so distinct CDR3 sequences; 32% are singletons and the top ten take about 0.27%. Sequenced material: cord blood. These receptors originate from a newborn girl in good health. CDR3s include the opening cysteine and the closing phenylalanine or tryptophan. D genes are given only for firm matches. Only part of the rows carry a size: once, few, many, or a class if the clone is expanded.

CAHTDRNSYEQYF,TGTGCCCACACTGACAGGAATTCCTACGAGCAGTACTTC,TRBV28,.,.,TRBJ2-7
CASKVEPGVAWETQYF,TGTGCCAGCAAAGTCGAGCCGGGAGTTGCTTGGGAGACCCAGTACTTC,TRBV27,.,.,TRBJ2-5
CSAGQPKVHQPQHF,TGCAGTGCTGGACAGCCTAAGGTCCATCAGCCCCAGCATTTT,TRBV20-1,few,.,TRBJ1-5
CASSFRGHQPQHF,TGTGCCAGCAGTTTCCGGGGGCATCAGCCCCAGCATTTT,TRBV12-3/TRBV12-4,.,.,TRBJ1-5
CASNFGGRVYNEQYF,TGCGCCAGCAACTTTGGCGGGAGGGTCTACAATGAGCAGTACTTC,TRBV5-1,.,TRBD2,TRBJ2-7
CASNKRHQETQYF,TGTGCCAGCAATAAGCGGCACCAAGAGACCCAGTACTTC,TRBV12-3/TRBV12-4,.,.,TRBJ2-5
CASSRSGQAVHNEQFF,TGTGCCAGCAGTCGATCGGGACAGGCGGTCCACAATGAGCAGTTCTTC,TRBV6-5,.,TRBD1,TRBJ2-1
CASSSKTSGLTDTQYF,TGTGCCAGCAGCTCTAAGACTAGCGGGCTCACAGATACGCAGTATTTT,TRBV7-2,.,TRBD2,TRBJ2-3
CASSWGTGGTEKLFF,TGTGCCAGCAGTTGGGGGACAGGGGGAACTGAAAAACTGTTTTTT,TRBV6-6,.,TRBD1,TRBJ1-4
CAWSVRGMNTEAFF,TGTGCCTGGAGTGTACGAGGGATGAACACTGAAGCTTTCTTT,TRBV30,.,.,TRBJ1-1
CASSFDWYTGELFF,TGCGCCAGCAGCTTCGACTGGTACACCGGGGAGCTGTTTTTT,TRBV5-1,.,.,TRBJ2-2
CASSETGGRAEKLFF,TGTGCCAGCAGTGAAACTGGCGGAAGGGCGGAAAAACTGTTTTTT,TRBV2,.,.,TRBJ1-4
CASSQESGGSSYNEQFF,TGTGCCAGCAGCCAAGAAAGCGGGGGAAGCTCCTACAATGAGCAGTTCTTC,TRBV3-1,few,TRBD2,TRBJ2-1
CASSSLGLAGGRREQFF,TGTGCCAGCAGCTCGCTAGGACTAGCGGGGGGGAGGCGTGAGCAGTTCTTC,TRBV7-2,few,TRBD2,TRBJ2-1
CASSQVVGRKGPQETQYF,TGTGCCAGCAGCCAAGTGGTGGGCAGGAAGGGACCCCAAGAGACCCAGTACTTC,TRBV3-1,few,.,TRBJ2-5
CSAREYRSYNEQYF,TGCAGTGCTAGAGAATACAGGAGCTACAATGAGCAGTACTTC,TRBV20-1,.,.,TRBJ2-7
CASSSDPLKNIQYF,TGTGCCAGCAGCTCCGACCCCCTCAAAAACATTCAGTACTTC,TRBV12-3/TRBV12-4,few,.,TRBJ2-4